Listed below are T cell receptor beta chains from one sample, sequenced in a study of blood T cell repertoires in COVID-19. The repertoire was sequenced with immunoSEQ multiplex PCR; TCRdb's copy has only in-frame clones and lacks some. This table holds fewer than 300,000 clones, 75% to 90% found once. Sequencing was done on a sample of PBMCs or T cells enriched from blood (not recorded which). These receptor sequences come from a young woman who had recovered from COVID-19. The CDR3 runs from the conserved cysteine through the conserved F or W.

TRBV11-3,CASSKRGGEETQYF
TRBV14,CASSHMGQLYEQYF
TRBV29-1,CSVDVGGWCYTF
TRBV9,CASSAGGQNYGYTF
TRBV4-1,CASSQVDLGFPTDTQYF
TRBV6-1,CASSEMSGGLDTQYF
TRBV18,CASALERQASYGYTF
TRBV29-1,CSAASGLPYEQYF
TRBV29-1,CSVRQGNTEAFF
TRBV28,CASSPGADTQYF
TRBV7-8,CASSLLRGGMDNSPLHF
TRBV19,CASTLGTGASYEQYF
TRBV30,CAWSVRTYGYTF
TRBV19,CASSLIRGRDTQYF
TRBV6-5,CASSPGHSYEQYF
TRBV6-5,CASSLGLAGASYEQYF
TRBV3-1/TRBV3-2,CASSQDKRSLTLHTGELFF